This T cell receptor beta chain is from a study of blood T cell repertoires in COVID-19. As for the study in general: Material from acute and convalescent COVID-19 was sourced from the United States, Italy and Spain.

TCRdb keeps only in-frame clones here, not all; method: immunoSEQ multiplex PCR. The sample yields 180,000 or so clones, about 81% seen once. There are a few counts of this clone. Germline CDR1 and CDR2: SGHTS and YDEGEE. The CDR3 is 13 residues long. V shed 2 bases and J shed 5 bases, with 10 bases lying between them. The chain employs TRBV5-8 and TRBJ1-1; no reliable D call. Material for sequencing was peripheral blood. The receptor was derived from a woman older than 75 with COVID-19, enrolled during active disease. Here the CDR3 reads CASSFAGGTEAFF. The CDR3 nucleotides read TGTGCCAGCAGCTTTGCTGGAGGGACTGAAGCTTTCTTT.